This passage covers 16 T cell receptor beta chains from one sample sequenced in a study of technical replicates of blood from several donors (dated by TCRdb to about 2017). Receptors were amplified or captured by the immunoSEQ multiplex PCR assay. TCRdb took over this immuneACCESS table, retaining in-frame rearrangements with V and J assigned. Such tables are incomplete; in checked studies, under half of the missing clones stem from an unresolved V gene, and the remainder is unexplained. The table for this sample lists more than 75,000 clones; roughly 94% of them were counted only once. The top ten constitute 0.38% of the sample. Material: T cells isolated from PBMCs. The receptors were sampled from a human donor in good health.

This rearrangement joins TRBV30 to TRBJ2-1, with D possibly matching TRBD2 (5 bases). V gave up 0 bases and J gave up 0 bases, with 15 bases separating them. Germline loops: CDR1 GTSNPN, CDR2 SVGIG (reference sequence). This CDR3 contains 17 residues. The CDR3 region is CAWSVNPRADSYNEQFF. The DNA of the CDR3 is TGTGCCTGGAGTGTAAATCCTCGAGCGGACTCCTACAATGAGCAGTTCTTC.

As for this clone: The germline gene is not matched at one end of the junction; a read error may be the cause. V and J are TRBV29-1 and TRBJ2-7, with 7 bases that match TRBD2. Germline CDR1 reads SQVTM; CDR2 reads ANQGSEA. The CDR3 is made up of 15 amino acids. The DNA of the CDR3 is TGCAGCGTTGAGGGTTGGGGGAGGGCCTCCAACGAGCAGTACTTC. Encoded protein: CSVEGWGRASNEQYF.

The chain recombines TRBV11-2 with TRBJ2-5; TRBD2 matches at 7 bases. The CDR3 is made up of 15 amino acids. J gave up 3 bases and V 2 bases, and 6 bases lay outside the gene matches. Germline V gene lookup returns CDR1 SGHAT and CDR2 FQNNGV. CDR3 in amino acids: CASSLNGLAEETQYF. The CDR3 DNA sequence: TGTGCCAGCAGCTTAAACGGGCTAGCGGAAGAGACCCAGTACTTC.

The V call is TRBV10-3, the J call TRBJ1-5; unclear D gene. V was shortened by 2 bases and J by 0 bases, with 14 bases between the two germline ends. Germline V gene sequence: CDR1 ENHRY, CDR2 SYGVKD. The length of the CDR3 is 17 residues. The CDR3 is CAISESGSLNSNQPQHF. The CDR3 bases are TGTGCCATCAGTGAGAGCGGGTCCCTTAATAGCAATCAGCCCCAGCATTTT.

V gene TRBV2 combines with J gene TRBJ2-7; 7 positions agree with TRBD1. Germline V gene sequence: CDR1 SNHLY, CDR2 FYNNEI. V lost 6 bases, J lost 5 bases, and 7 bases stayed unmatched. The CDR3 is made up of 13 amino acids. The CDR3: CASSRGWQDEQYF. CDR3 sequence (DNA): TGTGCCAGCAGCAGGGGGTGGCAGGACGAGCAGTACTTC.

V usage is TRBV9 and J usage is TRBJ2-4; perhaps TRBD2 as D (6 bases). Trimming took off 1 base at V and 5 bases at J, with 19 bases between the two ends. The length of the CDR3 is 17 residues. Germline V gene sequence: CDR1 SGDLS, CDR2 YYNGEE. The CDR3 loop reads CASSVSTGEGTQNIQYF. The CDR3 nucleotides are TGTGCCAGCAGCGTATCCACGGGAGAGGGGACCCAAAACATTCAGTACTTC.

The chain employs TRBV7-6 and TRBJ2-1, with TRBD2 identical over 8 bases. There are 16 residues in the CDR3. The trim removed 4 bases at V and 8 bases at J, leaving 13 bases unmatched. Germline V gives CDR1 SGHVS, CDR2 FNYEAQ. Here the CDR3 reads CASSSTAGDRWDEQFF. As DNA, the CDR3 is TGTGCCAGCAGCTCTACAGCGGGAGACAGGTGGGATGAGCAGTTCTTC. Looking up the rest from reference TRBV7-6 and TRBJ2-1 gives the full variable domain: GAGVSQSPRYKVTKRGQDVALRCDPISGHVSLYWYRQALGQGPEFLTYFNYEAQQDKSGLPNDRFSAERPEGSISTLTIQRTEQRDSAMYRCASSSTAGDRWDEQFFGPGTRLTVL.

The chain uses TRBV25-1 and TRBJ1-1, with a tentative D call TRBD1 (6 bases). The CDR3 is 13 amino acids. Germline CDR1 is MGHDK and CDR2 is SYGVNS. Between the trimmed V and J ends, which lost 3 bases and 7 bases, there was a span of 12 bases. The CDR3 loop is CASSEDSSFEAFF. The CDR3 DNA is TGTGCCAGCAGTGAGGACAGCTCTTTTGAAGCTTTCTTT. Based on the CDR3 plus reference TRBV25-1 and TRBJ1-1, the full variable domain is EADIYQTPRYLVIGTGKKITLECSQTMGHDKMYWYQQDPGMELHLIHYSYGVNSTEKGDLSSESTVSRIRTEHFPLTLESARPSHTSQYLCASSEDSSFEAFFGQGTRLTVV.

The chain links TRBV7-9 to TRBJ1-2; possible D gene TRBD1, 5 bases. Germline lookup yields CDR1 SEHNR and CDR2 FQNEAQ (reference sequence). V lost 2 bases and J lost 2, with 9 bases in between. CDR3 length equals 14 residues. CDR3 sequence (DNA): TGTGCCAGCAGCTTAACGACAGCAAACTATGGCTACACCTTC. It specifies CASSLTTANYGYTF.

This clone occurred once. The rearrangement uses TRBV7-9 and TRBJ1-2, with a possible D match to TRBD1 (5 bases). The CDR3 length is 16 residues. The germline V and J ends were trimmed by 5 bases and 6 bases, with 22 bases remaining between them. CDR1 SEHNR and CDR2 FQNEAQ come from the germline V gene (reference sequence). CDR3 in amino acids: CASSPIPDTGTHGYTF. The CDR3 DNA follows: TGTGCCAGCAGCCCAATACCCGACACAGGTACCCATGGCTACACCTTC.

The CDR3 DNA follows: TGTGCCAGCAGTCCCTCCCTAAGTCTAGCCGGGGAGCTGTTTTTT. This encodes CASSPSLSLAGELFF. The chain links TRBV6-4 to TRBJ2-2; D call uncertain. The CDR3 totals 15 residues. The V end lost 5 bases, the J end lost 6 bases, and 16 bases lay between the germline ends. The germline gives CDR1 MRHNA, CDR2 SNTAGT.

The chain employs TRBV4-1 and TRBJ2-3; D unclear. Deletions cut 0 bases from V and 4 bases from J, with 17 bases between. The CDR3 loop spans 17 amino acids. Germline V lookup: CDR1 MGHRA, CDR2 YSYEKL. DNA of the CDR3: TGCGCCAGCAGCCAAGACTTCTCGGCTAGAGGCTCAGATACGCAGTATTTT. It codes for CASSQDFSARGSDTQYF.

The CDR3, as DNA: TGTGCCAGCAGCCAGGTAGGGGCAGATGAAGCTTTCTTT. Translating gives CASSQVGADEAFF. This chain uses TRBV4-2 with TRBJ1-1; D is possibly TRBD1 (5 bases). The CDR3 contains 13 residues. The germline V gene has CDR1 LGHNA and CDR2 YNFKEQ. Between the trimmed V and J ends, which lost 3 bases and 7 bases, there was a span of 12 bases.

V is TRBV10-3 and J is TRBJ1-3; D unresolved. The CDR3 is 15 residues long. V was trimmed by 0 bases and J by 0 bases, leaving 6 bases between them. The germline gives CDR1 ENHRY, CDR2 SYGVKD. The CDR3, as DNA: TGTGCCATCAGTGAGTCTTCGTACTCTGGAAACACCATATATTTT. Translating gives CAISESSYSGNTIYF.

The chain carries TRBV28 and TRBJ2-7; D is ambiguous. Trimming took 2 bases from V and 3 from J, leaving 11 bases between them. The CDR3 totals 14 residues. Looked up from germline, CDR1 is MDHEN and CDR2 is SYDVKM. Written as DNA, the CDR3 is TGTGCCAGCAGTTTACAGCAGAGCGTCTACGAGCAGTACTTC. This translates into CASSLQQSVYEQYF.

The chain has TRBV19 and TRBJ2-7; D unresolved. Germline V CDR1 and CDR2: LNHDA, SQIVND (reference sequence). The CDR3 consists of 13 residues. Trimming left V 3 bases short and J 1 base short, with 7 bases between. CDR3 nucleotides: TGTGCCAGTAGTATTACGGTTTCCTACGAGCAGTACTTC. Protein sequence: CASSITVSYEQYF.